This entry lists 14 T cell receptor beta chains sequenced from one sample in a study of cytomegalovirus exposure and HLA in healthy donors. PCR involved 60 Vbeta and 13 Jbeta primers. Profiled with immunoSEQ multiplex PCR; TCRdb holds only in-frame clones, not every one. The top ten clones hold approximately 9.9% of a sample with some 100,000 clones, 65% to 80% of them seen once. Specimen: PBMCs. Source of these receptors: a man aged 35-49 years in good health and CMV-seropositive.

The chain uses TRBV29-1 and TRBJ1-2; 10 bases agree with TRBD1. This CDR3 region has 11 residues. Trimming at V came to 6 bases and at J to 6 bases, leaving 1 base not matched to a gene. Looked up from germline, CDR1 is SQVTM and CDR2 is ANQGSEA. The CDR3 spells CSVTGGDGYTF. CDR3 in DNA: TGCAGCGTGACAGGGGGCGATGGCTACACCTTC. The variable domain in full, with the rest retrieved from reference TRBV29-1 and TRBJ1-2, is SAVISQKPSRDICQRGTSLTIQCQVDSQVTMMFWYRQQPGQSLTLIATANQGSEATYESGFVIDKFPISRPNLTFSTLTVSNMSPEDSSIYLCSVTGGDGYTFGSGTRLTVV.

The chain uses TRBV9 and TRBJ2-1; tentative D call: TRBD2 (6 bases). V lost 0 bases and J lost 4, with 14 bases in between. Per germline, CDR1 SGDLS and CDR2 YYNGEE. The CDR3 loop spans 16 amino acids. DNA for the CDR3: TGTGCCAGCAGCGTAGATAGCGGCCTCGAATACAATGAGCAGTTCTTC. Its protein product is CASSVDSGLEYNEQFF.

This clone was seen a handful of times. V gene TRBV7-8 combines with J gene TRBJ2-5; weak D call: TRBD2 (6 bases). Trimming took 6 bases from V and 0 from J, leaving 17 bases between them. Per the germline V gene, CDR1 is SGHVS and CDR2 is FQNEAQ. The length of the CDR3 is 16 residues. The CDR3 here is CASSLRDSPNQETQYF. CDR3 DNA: TGTGCCAGCAGTCTCCGGGACTCACCTAACCAAGAGACCCAGTACTTC.

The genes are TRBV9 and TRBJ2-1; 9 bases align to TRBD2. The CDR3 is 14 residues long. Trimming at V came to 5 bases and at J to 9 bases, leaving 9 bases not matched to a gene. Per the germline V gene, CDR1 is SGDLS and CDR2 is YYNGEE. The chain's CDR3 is CASSPSGVASEQFF. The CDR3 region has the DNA TGTGCCAGCAGTCCTAGCGGGGTAGCCTCTGAGCAGTTCTTC.

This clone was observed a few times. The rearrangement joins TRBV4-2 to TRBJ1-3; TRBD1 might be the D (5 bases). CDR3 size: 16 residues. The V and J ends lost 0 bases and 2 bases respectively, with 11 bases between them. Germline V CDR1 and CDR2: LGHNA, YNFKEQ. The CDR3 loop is CASSQDGAGTGNTIYF. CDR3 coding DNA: TGTGCCAGCAGCCAAGATGGGGCAGGGACTGGAAACACCATATATTTT.

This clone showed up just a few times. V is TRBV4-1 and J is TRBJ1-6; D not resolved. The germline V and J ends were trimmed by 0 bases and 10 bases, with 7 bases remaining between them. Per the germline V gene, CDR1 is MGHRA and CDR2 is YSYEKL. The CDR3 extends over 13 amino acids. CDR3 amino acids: CASSQDLTSPLHF. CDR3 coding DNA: TGCGCCAGCAGCCAAGACTTAACATCACCCCTCCACTTT.

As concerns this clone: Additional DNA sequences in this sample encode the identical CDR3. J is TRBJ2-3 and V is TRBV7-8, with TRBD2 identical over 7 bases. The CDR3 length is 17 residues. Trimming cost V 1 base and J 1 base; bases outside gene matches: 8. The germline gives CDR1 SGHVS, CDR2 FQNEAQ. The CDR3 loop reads CASSLVGGGGGTDTQYF. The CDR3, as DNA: TGTGCCAGCAGCTTAGTAGGAGGTGGGGGGGGCACAGATACGCAGTATTTT.

CDR3 amino acids: CASVERGRANYGYTF. CDR3 nucleotides: TGTGCCAGCGTGGAGAGGGGGAGGGCTAACTATGGCTACACCTTC. V is TRBV19 and J is TRBJ1-2; possibly TRBD1 for D (6 bases). The V gene lost 9 bases and the J gene lost 0 bases, with 17 bases spanning the gap. Germline CDR1 LNHDA, CDR2 SQIVND (reference sequence). CDR3 length: 15 amino acids. Filled out from reference TRBV19 and TRBJ1-2, the complete variable domain reads DGGITQSPKYLFRKEGQNVTLSCEQNLNHDAMYWYRQDPGQGLRLIYYSQIVNDFQKGDIAEGYSVSREKKESFPLTVTSAQKNPTAFYLCASVERGRANYGYTFGSGTRLTVV.

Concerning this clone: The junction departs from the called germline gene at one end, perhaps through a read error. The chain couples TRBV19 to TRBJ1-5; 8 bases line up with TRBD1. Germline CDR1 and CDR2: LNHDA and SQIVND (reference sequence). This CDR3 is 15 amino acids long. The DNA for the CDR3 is TGTGCCAGTAGTACCATATTCTCTACGGGACAGGTTAAGGATTTT. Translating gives CASSTIFSTGQVKDF. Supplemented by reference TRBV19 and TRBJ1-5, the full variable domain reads DGGITQSPKYLFRKEGQNVTLSCEQNLNHDAMYWYRQDPGQGLRLIYYSQIVNDFQKGDIAEGYSVSREKKESFPLTVTSAQKNPTAFYLCASSTIFSTGQVKDFGDGTRLSIL.

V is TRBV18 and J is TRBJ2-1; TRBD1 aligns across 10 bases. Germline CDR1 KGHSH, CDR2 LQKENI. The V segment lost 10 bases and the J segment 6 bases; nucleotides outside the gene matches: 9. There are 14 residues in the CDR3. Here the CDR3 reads CATTSGTGVNEQFF. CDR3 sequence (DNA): TGTGCCACCACTTCCGGGACAGGGGTCAATGAGCAGTTCTTC.

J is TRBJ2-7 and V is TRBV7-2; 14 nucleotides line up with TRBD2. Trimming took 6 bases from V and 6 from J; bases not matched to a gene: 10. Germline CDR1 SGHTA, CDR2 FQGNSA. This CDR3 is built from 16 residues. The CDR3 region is CASSSTSGGAAVEQYF. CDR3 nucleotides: TGTGCCAGCAGTTCGACTAGCGGGGGGGCCGCAGTCGAGCAGTACTTC.

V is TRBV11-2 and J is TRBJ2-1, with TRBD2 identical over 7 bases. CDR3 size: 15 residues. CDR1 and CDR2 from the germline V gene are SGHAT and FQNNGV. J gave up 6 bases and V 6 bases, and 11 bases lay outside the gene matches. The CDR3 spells CASSGWGGVRNEQFF. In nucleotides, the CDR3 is TGTGCCAGCAGTGGGTGGGGGGGAGTACGCAATGAGCAGTTCTTC.

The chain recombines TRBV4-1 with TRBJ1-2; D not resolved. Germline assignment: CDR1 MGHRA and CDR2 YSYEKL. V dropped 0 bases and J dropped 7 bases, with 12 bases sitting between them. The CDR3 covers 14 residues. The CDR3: CASSQDWGGSGYTF. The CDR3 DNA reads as TGCGCCAGCAGCCAAGATTGGGGAGGCAGTGGCTACACCTTC.

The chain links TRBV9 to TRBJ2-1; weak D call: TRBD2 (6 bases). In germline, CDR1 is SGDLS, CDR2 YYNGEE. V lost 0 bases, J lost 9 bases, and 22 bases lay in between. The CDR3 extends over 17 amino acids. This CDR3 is CASSVVPTDSGPGEQFF. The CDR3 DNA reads TGTGCCAGCAGCGTAGTCCCGACTGACAGCGGGCCTGGTGAGCAGTTCTTC.